What follows are 12 T cell receptor beta chains derived from one specimen sequenced in a study of STAT5B mutations in CD4+ large granular lymphocyte leukemia. The protocol was immunoSEQ multiplex PCR, while the TCRdb copy is restricted to in-frame clones and leaves out a portion. This sample has about 24,000 clones, with more than 70% found just once. The sequencing sample was made of CD4+ T cells from blood buffy coats. These receptors were collected from a human donor in good health.

The CDR3 bases are TGTGCCAGCAGCCCGATCCCGAGTGCAACTAATGAAAAACTGTTTTTT. Encoded protein: CASSPIPSATNEKLFF. The chain carries TRBV5-4 and TRBJ1-4; D unresolved. Germline loops: CDR1 SGHNT, CDR2 YYREEE (reference sequence). Deletions cut 4 bases from V and 0 bases from J, with 13 bases between. CDR3 length: 16 amino acids.

The rearrangement joins TRBV7-2 to TRBJ1-3; TRBD1 matches at 8 bases. The J segment lost 3 bases and the V segment lost 6 bases, leaving 7 bases of the junction unmatched. This CDR3 contains 15 residues. Germline V CDR1 and CDR2: SGHTA, FQGNSA. CDR3 DNA: TGTGCCAGCAGTTTCATGGACAGGGATGGAAACACCATATATTTT. It translates to CASSFMDRDGNTIYF.

CDR3: CASSLFQGSNEKLFF. Here the CDR3 DNA reads TGTGCCAGCAGCTTATTTCAGGGGTCAAATGAAAAACTGTTTTTT. This sequence joins TRBV7-6 and TRBJ1-4; TRBD1 is a possible D gene (6 bases). Trimming stripped 2 bases from V and 5 bases from J, with 12 bases between. There are 15 residues in the CDR3. Germline-derived CDR1 and CDR2 are SGHVS and FNYEAQ.

With respect to this clone: Other DNA sequences within the sample encode an identical CDR3. The CDR3 nucleotides read TGTGCCAGCAGCTCCGGACCAACTAATGAAAAACTGTTTTTT. Protein product: CASSSGPTNEKLFF. The V call is TRBV5-4, the J call TRBJ1-4; D is unclear. This CDR3 region has 14 residues. The V end was cut by 3 bases, the J end by 0 bases, with 6 bases between. Germline V CDR1 and CDR2: SGHNT, YYREEE (reference sequence).

The V call is TRBV7-3, the J call TRBJ2-1; no clear D. This CDR3 is built from 15 residues. Trimming removed 3 bases from V and 2 bases from J, with 11 bases in between. The germline V gene encodes CDR1 SGHTA and CDR2 FQGTGA. CDR3 region: CASSLAGQPYNEQFF. The CDR3 coding sequence is TGTGCCAGCAGCTTGGCAGGTCAACCCTACAATGAGCAGTTCTTC. Full variable domain (rest looked up from reference TRBV7-3 and TRBJ2-1): GAGVSQTPSNKVTEKGKYVELRCDPISGHTALYWYRQSLGQGPEFLIYFQGTGAADDSGLPNDRFFAVRPEGSVSTLKIQRTERGDSAVYLCASSLAGQPYNEQFFGPGTRLTVL.

The CDR3 spells CATMGTSGGAIRSGELFF. In DNA form, the CDR3 reads TGTGCCACCATGGGGACTAGCGGGGGGGCCATCCGGTCCGGGGAGCTGTTTTTT. The rearrangement uses TRBV10-3 and TRBJ2-2; 16 bases agree with TRBD2. The CDR3 consists of 18 residues. Germline assignment: CDR1 ENHRY and CDR2 SYGVKD. J lost 6 bases, V lost 10 bases, and 14 bases had no gene match.

This clone occurred once. The genes are TRBV7-2 and TRBJ2-3; the match to TRBD1 covers 7 bases. The CDR3 is made up of 19 amino acids. The trim removed 6 bases at V and 5 bases at J, leaving 23 bases unmatched. Germline V gene data show CDR1 as SGHTA and CDR2 as FQGNSA. The CDR3 nucleotides read TGTGCCAGCAGACCGACCTCCCGGAGACAGGGTGTAGCCGTAGATACGCAGTATTTT. It translates to CASRPTSRRQGVAVDTQYF.

The chain joins TRBV10-3 to TRBJ2-3; 8 positions match TRBD2. The CDR3 has 15 residues. Germline V gene sequence: CDR1 ENHRY, CDR2 SYGVKD. Unmatched junction bases numbered 7, after V lost 6 bases and J lost 2 bases. The CDR3 protein is CAIRSVAGNTDTQYF. CDR3 DNA sequence: TGTGCCATCAGGTCGGTAGCGGGGAACACAGATACGCAGTATTTT.

V and J are TRBV7-2 and TRBJ2-1; D not certain. V was trimmed by 5 bases and J by 4 bases, leaving 15 bases between them. The CDR3 has 15 residues. CDR1 and CDR2 (germline): SGHTA, FQGNSA. The CDR3 region is CASSGRHSNYNEQFF. The CDR3 DNA reads TGTGCCAGCAGCGGCCGGCACAGCAATTACAATGAGCAGTTCTTC.

This sequence joins TRBV7-3 and TRBJ2-1, with D possibly TRBD2 on 8 matching bases. This CDR3 has 16 amino acids. CDR1 is SGHTA and CDR2 is FQGTGA in the germline V gene. V was cut by 5 bases and J by 6 bases, with 20 bases left in between. The CDR3 protein is CASSIHGGAGGNEQFF. CDR3 bases: TGTGCCAGCAGCATACACGGGGGGGCAGGGGGCAATGAGCAGTTCTTC.

The chain uses TRBV18 and TRBJ1-1; TRBD1 matches at 7 bases. This CDR3 region has 13 residues. V gave up 1 base and J gave up 13 bases; unmatched junction bases: 9. Germline V CDR1 and CDR2: KGHSH, LQKENI. Here the CDR3 DNA reads TGTGCCAGCTCACCACGGGACAGCCAAAAGCTTTTCTTT. It specifies CASSPRDSQKLFF.

This clone has a single count. This rearrangement joins TRBV7-2 to TRBJ2-3, with 15 positions matching TRBD2. This CDR3 has 17 residues. Looked up from germline, CDR1 is SGHTA and CDR2 is FQGNSA. The V segment lost 3 bases and the J segment 5 bases; nucleotides outside the gene matches: 6. In DNA, the CDR3 is TGTGCCAGCAGCTTGCTGGGACTAGCGGGGGGTGGAGATACGCAGTATTTT. Translation: CASSLLGLAGGGDTQYF. Complete variable domain (other parts from reference TRBV7-2 and TRBJ2-3): GAGVSQSPSNKVTEKGKDVELRCDPISGHTALYWYRQSLGQGLEFLIYFQGNSAPDKSGLPSDRFSAERTGGSVSTLTIQRTQQEDSAVYLCASSLLGLAGGGDTQYFGPGTRLTVL.